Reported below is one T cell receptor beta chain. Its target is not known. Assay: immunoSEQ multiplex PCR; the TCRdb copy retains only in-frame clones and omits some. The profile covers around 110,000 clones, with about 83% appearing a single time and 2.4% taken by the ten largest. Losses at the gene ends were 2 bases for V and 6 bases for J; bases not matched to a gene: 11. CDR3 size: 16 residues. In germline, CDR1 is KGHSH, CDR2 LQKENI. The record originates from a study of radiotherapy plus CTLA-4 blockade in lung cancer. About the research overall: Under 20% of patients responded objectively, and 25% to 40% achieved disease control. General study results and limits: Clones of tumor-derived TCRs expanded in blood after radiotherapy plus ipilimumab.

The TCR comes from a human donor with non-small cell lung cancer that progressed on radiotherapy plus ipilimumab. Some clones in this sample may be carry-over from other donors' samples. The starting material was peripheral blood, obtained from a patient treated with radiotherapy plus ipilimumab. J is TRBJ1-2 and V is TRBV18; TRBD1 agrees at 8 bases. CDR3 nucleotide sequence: TGTGCCAGCTCACCAGCCCGACAGGGGAGGAGGGATGGCTACACCTTC. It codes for CASSPARQGRRDGYTF.